The 4 T cell receptor beta chains below all came from one sample that was sequenced in a study of cytomegalovirus exposure and HLA in healthy donors (dated by TCRdb to between 2016 and 2019). Receptors were amplified or captured by the immunoSEQ multiplex PCR assay. A mixture of 60 forward primers for TCR Vbeta segments and 13 reverse primers for TCR Jbeta segments was used in the multiplex PCR. TCRdb provides this immuneACCESS table in a form limited to in-frame rearrangements. Some clones are lacking; in checked studies, under half of them reflect an unresolved V gene, and why the rest are absent is not known. This sample's table has entries for about 52,000 clones. The ten top clones hold roughly an eighth of the sample. Sequenced: PBMCs. The receptors were sampled from a woman aged 60 to 75 in good health and CMV-seropositive.

The gene calls are TRBV27 and TRBJ1-1, with D uncertain. The CDR3 has 13 amino acids. Germline CDR1 is MNHEY and CDR2 is SMNVEV (reference sequence). The V end was cut by 3 bases, the J end by 0 bases, with 5 bases between. The CDR3 DNA sequence: TGTGCCAGCAGTTTTCAGGTGAACACTGAAGCTTTCTTT. Protein: CASSFQVNTEAFF.

The chain combines TRBV7-9 with TRBJ2-2; 14 bases map to TRBD2. In germline, CDR1 is SEHNR, CDR2 FQNEAQ (reference sequence). V lost 4 bases, J lost 6 bases, and 4 bases stayed unmatched. The CDR3 runs to 16 residues. The CDR3 loop reads CASSSSTSGGAGELFF. The CDR3 DNA reads TGTGCCAGCAGCTCGTCGACTAGCGGGGGGGCCGGGGAGCTGTTTTTT.

The J gene is TRBJ1-4, the V gene TRBV7-6, with 9 bases lining up with TRBD1. The CDR3 extends over 14 amino acids. V lost 2 bases and J lost 7; bases outside the gene matches: 2. Germline CDR1 SGHVS, CDR2 FNYEAQ. CDR3 region: CASSLRTGAEKLFF. For the CDR3, the DNA is TGTGCCAGCAGCTTAAGGACAGGGGCTGAAAAACTGTTTTTT.

CDR3 amino acids: CASSQPGGRSGELFF. Written as DNA, the CDR3 is TGTGCCAGCAGCCAACCGGGGGGCCGATCCGGGGAGCTGTTTTTT. This chain joins TRBV11-3 and TRBJ2-2, with D tentatively TRBD2 (7 bases). V lost 5 bases and J lost 6, with 16 bases in between. Germline values: CDR1 SGHNT, CDR2 YENEEA. This CDR3 comprises 15 residues.